This TCR beta chain was identified during a study of cytomegalovirus exposure and HLA in healthy donors. The table came from immunoSEQ multiplex PCR; TCRdb's copy has only in-frame clones and leaves some out. The sample records some 84,000 clones, approximately 91% being singletons. The germline V gene encodes CDR1 MGHDK and CDR2 SYGVNS. After removal of 8 bases from V and 0 bases from J, the junction contained 9 bases not matched to a gene. The CDR3 is made up of 17 amino acids. The sample consisted of PBMCs. This sequence originates from a young man in good health and CMV-seronegative. The chain carries TRBV25-1 and TRBJ2-6; the match to TRBD1 covers 8 bases. Here the CDR3 reads CASAPRTGNSGANVLTF. The CDR3 nucleotides are TGTGCCAGCGCACCCCGGACAGGGAACTCTGGGGCCAACGTCCTGACTTTC.